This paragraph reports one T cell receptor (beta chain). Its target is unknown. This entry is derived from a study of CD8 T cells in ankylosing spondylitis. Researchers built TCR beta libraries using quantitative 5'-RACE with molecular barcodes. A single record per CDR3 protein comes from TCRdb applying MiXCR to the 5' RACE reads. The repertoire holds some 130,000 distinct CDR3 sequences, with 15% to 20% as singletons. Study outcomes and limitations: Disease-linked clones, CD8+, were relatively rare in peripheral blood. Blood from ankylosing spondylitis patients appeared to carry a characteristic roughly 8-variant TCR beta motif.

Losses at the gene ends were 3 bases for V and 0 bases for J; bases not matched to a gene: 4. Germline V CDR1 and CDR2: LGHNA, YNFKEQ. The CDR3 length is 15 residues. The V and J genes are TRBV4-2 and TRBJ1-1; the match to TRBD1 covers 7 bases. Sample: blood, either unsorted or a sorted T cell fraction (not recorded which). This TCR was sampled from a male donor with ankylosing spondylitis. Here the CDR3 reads CASSQATGLNTEAFF. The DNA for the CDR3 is TGTGCCAGCAGCCAGGCGACAGGGCTGAACACTGAAGCTTTCTTT.